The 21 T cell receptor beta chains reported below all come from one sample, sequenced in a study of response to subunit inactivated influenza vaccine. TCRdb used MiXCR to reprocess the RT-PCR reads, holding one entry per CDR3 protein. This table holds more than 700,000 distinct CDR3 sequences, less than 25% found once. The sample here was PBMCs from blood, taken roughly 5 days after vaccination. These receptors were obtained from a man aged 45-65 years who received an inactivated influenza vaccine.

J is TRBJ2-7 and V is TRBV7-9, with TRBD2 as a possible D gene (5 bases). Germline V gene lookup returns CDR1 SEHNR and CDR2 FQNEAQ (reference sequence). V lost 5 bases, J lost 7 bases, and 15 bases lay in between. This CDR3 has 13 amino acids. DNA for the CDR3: TGTGCCAGCAGCGGCGGTAAAACGGGGGAGCAGTACTTC. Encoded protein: CASSGGKTGEQYF.

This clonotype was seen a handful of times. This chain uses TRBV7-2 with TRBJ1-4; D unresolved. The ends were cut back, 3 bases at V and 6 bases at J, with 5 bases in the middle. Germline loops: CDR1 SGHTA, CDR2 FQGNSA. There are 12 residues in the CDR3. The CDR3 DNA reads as TGTGCCAGCAGCTTTGGGGATGAAAAACTGTTTTTT. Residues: CASSFGDEKLFF.

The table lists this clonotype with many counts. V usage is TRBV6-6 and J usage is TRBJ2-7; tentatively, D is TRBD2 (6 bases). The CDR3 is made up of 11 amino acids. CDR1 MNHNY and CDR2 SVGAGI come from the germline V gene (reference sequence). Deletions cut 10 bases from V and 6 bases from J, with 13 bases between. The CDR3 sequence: CATTSRGEQYF. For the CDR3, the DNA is TGTGCCACCACCTCGCGGGGCGAGCAGTACTTC.

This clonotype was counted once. The CDR3 loop reads CASTPDRGFTGELFF. CDR3 coding DNA: TGTGCCAGCACCCCAGACAGGGGGTTCACCGGGGAGCTGTTTTTT. The gene calls are TRBV28 and TRBJ2-2; 9 bases fit TRBD1. CDR1 is MDHEN, CDR2 SYDVKM, per germline. The CDR3 spans 15 residues. Unmatched junction bases numbered 7, after V lost 7 bases and J lost 4 bases.

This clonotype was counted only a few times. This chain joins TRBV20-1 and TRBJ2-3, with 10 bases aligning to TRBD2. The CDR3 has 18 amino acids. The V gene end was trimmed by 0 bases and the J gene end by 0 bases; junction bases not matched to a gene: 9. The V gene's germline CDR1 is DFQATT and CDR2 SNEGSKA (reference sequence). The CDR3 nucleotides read TGCAGTGCTAGAGATATGGCACTAGCGGGAACTAGCACAGATACGCAGTATTTT. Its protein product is CSARDMALAGTSTDTQYF.

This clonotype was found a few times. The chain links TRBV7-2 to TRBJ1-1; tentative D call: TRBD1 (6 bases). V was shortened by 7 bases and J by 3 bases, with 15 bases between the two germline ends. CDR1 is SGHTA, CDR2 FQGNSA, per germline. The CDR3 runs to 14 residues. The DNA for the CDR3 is TGTGCCAGCACCCCGATGGGGGGGCACACTGAAGCTTTCTTT. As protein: CASTPMGGHTEAFF.

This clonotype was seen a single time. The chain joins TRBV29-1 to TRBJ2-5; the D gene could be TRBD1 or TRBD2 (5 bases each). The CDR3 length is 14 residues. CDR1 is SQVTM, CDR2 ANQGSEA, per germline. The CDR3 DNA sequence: TGCAGTGTTTGGTGGGGCGGGTACCAAGAGACCCAGTACTTC. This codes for CSVWWGGYQETQYF. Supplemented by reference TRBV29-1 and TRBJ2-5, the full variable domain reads SAVISQKPSRDICQRGTSLTIQCQVDSQVTMMFWYRQQPGQSLTLIATANQGSEATYESGFVIDKFPISRPNLTFSTLTVSNMSPEDSSIYLCSVWWGGYQETQYFGPGTRLLVL.

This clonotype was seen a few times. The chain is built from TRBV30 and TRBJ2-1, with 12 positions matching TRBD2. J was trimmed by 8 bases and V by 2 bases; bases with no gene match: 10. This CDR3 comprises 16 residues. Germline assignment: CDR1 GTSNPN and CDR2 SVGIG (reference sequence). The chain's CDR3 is CAWSITEGLAGHEQFF. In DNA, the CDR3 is TGTGCCTGGAGTATTACCGAAGGACTAGCGGGGCATGAGCAGTTCTTC.

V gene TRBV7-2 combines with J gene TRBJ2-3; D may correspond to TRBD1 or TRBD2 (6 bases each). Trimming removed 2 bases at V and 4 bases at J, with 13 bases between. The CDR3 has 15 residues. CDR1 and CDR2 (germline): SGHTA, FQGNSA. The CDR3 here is CASSLLGGTPDTQYF. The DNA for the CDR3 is TGTGCCAGCAGCTTATTAGGGGGGACCCCAGATACGCAGTATTTT.

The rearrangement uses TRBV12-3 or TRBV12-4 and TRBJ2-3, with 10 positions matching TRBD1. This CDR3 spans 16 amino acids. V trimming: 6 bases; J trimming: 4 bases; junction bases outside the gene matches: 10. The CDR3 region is CASRIRTGGRSDTQYF. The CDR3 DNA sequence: TGTGCCAGCAGAATCCGGACAGGGGGAAGGTCAGATACGCAGTATTTT.

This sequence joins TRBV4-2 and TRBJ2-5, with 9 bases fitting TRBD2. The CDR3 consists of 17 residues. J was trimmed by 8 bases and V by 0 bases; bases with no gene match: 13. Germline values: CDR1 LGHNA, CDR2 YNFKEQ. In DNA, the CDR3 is TGTGCCAGCAGCCAAGATGTAGCGGGGGTCCTCCAGGCAACCCAGTACTTC. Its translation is CASSQDVAGVLQATQYF.

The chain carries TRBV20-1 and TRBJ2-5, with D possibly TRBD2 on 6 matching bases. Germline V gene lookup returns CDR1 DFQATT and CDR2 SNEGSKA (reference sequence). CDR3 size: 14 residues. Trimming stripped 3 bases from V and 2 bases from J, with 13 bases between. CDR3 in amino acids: CSASGGRKQETQYF. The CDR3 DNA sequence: TGCAGTGCTAGCGGGGGACGCAAACAAGAGACCCAGTACTTC.

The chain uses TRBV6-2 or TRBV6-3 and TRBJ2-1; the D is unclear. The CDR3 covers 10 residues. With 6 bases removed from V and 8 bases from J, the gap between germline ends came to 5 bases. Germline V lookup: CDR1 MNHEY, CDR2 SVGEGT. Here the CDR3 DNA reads TGTGCCAGCAGCGGTTATGAGCAGTTCTTC. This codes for CASSGYEQFF.

This CDR3 is CASTTVGQGNTEAFF. CDR3 DNA sequence: TGTGCCAGCACCACGGTAGGGCAGGGGAACACTGAAGCTTTCTTT. The chain has TRBV9 and TRBJ1-1, with a possible D match to TRBD1 (5 bases). The V and J ends lost 6 bases and 1 base respectively, with 16 bases between them. In germline, CDR1 is SGDLS, CDR2 YYNGEE. The CDR3 loop spans 15 amino acids.

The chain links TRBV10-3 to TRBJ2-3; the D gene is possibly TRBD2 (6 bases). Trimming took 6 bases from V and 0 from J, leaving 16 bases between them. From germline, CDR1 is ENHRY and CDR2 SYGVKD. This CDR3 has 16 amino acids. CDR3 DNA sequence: TGTGCCATCAGGAGCCCTAGCGACTCTAGCACAGATACGCAGTATTTT. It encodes CAIRSPSDSSTDTQYF.

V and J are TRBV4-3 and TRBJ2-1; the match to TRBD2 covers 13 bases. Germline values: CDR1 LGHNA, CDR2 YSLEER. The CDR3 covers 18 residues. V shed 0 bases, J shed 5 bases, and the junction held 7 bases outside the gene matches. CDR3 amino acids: CASSQDLSGTSGNNEQFF. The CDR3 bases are TGCGCCAGCAGCCAAGATTTGTCCGGGACTAGCGGGAACAATGAGCAGTTCTTC.

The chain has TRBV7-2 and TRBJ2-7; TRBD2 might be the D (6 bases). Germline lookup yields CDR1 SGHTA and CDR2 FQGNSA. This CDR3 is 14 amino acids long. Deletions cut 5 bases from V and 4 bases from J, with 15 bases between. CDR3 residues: CASSGAGGVYEQYF. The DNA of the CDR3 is TGTGCCAGCAGCGGGGCCGGGGGAGTATACGAGCAGTACTTC.

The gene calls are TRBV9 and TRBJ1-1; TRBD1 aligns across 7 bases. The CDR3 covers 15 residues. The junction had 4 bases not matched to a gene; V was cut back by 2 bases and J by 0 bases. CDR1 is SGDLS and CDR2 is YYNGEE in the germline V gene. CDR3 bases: TGTGCCAGCAGCGTGAGCGGACAGGTGAACACTGAAGCTTTCTTT. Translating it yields CASSVSGQVNTEAFF. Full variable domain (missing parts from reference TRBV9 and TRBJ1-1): DSGVTQTPKHLITATGQRVTLRCSPRSGDLSVYWYQQSLDQGLQFLIQYYNGEERAKGNILERFSAQQFPDLHSELNLSSLELGDSALYFCASSVSGQVNTEAFFGQGTRLTVV.

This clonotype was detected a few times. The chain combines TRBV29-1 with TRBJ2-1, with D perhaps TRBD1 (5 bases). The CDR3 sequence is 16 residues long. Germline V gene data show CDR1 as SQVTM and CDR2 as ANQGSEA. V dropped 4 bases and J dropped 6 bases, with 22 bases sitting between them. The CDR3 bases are TGCAGCGTTGGCGGCCCACAGGACCTCCGAGGCAATGAGCAGTTCTTC. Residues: CSVGGPQDLRGNEQFF.

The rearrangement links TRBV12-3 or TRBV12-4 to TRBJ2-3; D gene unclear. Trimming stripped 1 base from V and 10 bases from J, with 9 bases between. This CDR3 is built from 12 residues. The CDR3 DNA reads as TGTGCCAGCAGTTTAGGGGCTGGATCGCAGTATTTT. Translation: CASSLGAGSQYF.

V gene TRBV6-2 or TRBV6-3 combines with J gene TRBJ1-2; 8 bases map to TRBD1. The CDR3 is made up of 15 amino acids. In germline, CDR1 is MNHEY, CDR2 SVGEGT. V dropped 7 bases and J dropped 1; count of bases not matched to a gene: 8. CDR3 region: CASTTRQGINYGYTF. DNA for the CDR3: TGTGCCAGCACCACAAGACAGGGGATTAACTATGGCTACACCTTC.